Sequencing of this TCR beta chain was carried out in a study of cytomegalovirus exposure and HLA in healthy donors. For the study at large: Roughly 80 million unique TCRs from HLA-typed donors made up an early data release. Ancestry clustering placed 70% to 85% of over 300 genotyped donors in the Caucasian-associated cluster.

CDR3 size: 14 residues. Germline V gene lookup returns CDR1 SGDLS and CDR2 YYNGEE. V shed 3 bases and J 2 bases; nucleotides not matched to a gene: 4. Findings and limits, study-wide: In most subjects, TCR beta sequences reportedly gave accurate predictions of HLA-A and HLA-B alleles. There were 160 or so TCR beta chains listed as cytomegalovirus-associated.

The PCR used 60 Vbeta and 13 Jbeta primers. Produced via immunoSEQ multiplex PCR; TCRdb's table is partial and in-frame only. The table records 95,000 to 150,000 clones, around four fifths of them present only once. Note on this clone: Its antigen is not identified. Other DNA sequences in this specimen translate into the identical CDR3.

The genes are TRBV9 and TRBJ2-7, with 8 bases identical to TRBD1. The receptor was isolated from a woman aged 40 to 50 in good health and CMV-seropositive. The sequencing input was PBMCs. The CDR3 is CASSGGQAPYEQYF. CDR3 coding DNA: TGTGCCAGCAGCGGGGGACAGGCACCCTACGAGCAGTACTTC.